This TCR beta chain was documented in a study of shared clonotypes between healthy human individuals. Study overall: For every donor, three CD4 naive, three CD4 memory, two CD8 naive and one CD8 memory plates were used.

This table comes from immunoSEQ multiplex PCR, and its TCRdb copy is limited to in-frame clones, with some not included. This sample has about 1.1 million clones; about 80% occur once, and the top ten carry 0.5% to 0.6%. Ten or more counts support this clone. The sample has other DNA sequences that encode this CDR3 too. This clonotype originated in a man between 18 and 35 years old in good health. Some clones in this sample may be carry-over from other donors' samples. Sequenced material: memory CD4+ T cells from PBMCs. As to subset: CD45RA-negative fraction.

Written as DNA, the CDR3 is TGTGCCAGCTCACCAGGGACTGGCAATCAGCCCCAGCATTTT. This gives the protein CASSPGTGNQPQHF. The chain couples TRBV18 to TRBJ1-5, with a weak D call TRBD1 (5 bases). Germline V gene lookup returns CDR1 KGHSH and CDR2 LQKENI. V was cut by 2 bases and J by 2 bases, with 7 bases left in between. The CDR3 runs to 14 residues.